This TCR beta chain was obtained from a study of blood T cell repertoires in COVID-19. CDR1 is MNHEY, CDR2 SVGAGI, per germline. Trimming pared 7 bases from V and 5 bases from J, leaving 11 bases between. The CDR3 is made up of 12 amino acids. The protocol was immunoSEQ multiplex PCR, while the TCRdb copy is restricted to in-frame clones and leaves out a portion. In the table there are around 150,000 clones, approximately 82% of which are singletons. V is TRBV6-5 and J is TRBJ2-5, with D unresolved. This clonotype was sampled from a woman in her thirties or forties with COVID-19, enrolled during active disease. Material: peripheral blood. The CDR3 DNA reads TGTGCCAGCACCCCCAGTAAGGAGACCCAGTACTTC. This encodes CASTPSKETQYF.